This T cell receptor (beta chain) was documented in a study of blood T cell repertoires in COVID-19 (TCRdb year 2020). Background on the whole study: Samples covering the acute and convalescent phases of COVID-19 were provided by collaborators in the United States, Italy and Spain. The prospective study material was composed of cDNA or gDNA derived from T cells, B-cell-depleted T cells, or PBMCs. Deeply sampled blood TCRbeta repertoires from subjects exposed to, actively infected with, or recovered from COVID-19 were included in the dataset. The repertoires were released in a freely available public database meant as a resource for research on the immune response to SARS-CoV-2. Samples came from the ongoing ImmuneRACE study (first 160 participants) plus 1,254 subjects from 6 global collaborators. A de-identified subject ID, COVID-19 status, age in years and sex were almost always included in the sample metadata. Where available, HLA class I and class II types were taken from metadata supplied by the sample provider and were not determined by assay-based typing. The full study reports these points: Clinical and demographic metadata were provided uncurated, with the amount varying by source and participant.

TCRbeta CDR3 regions were amplified from genomic DNA by means of the immunoSEQ Assay, a bias-controlled multiplex PCR. The authors' pipeline ran thus. The number of nucleated cells in each sample was estimated from the amplification of reference gene primers within the assay. To quantify the absolute abundance of each unique TCRbeta CDR3 rearrangement, sequence reads were collapsed and filtered. For each sample, productive Simpson clonality was calculated by taking the square root of Simpson's diversity index across productive rearrangements. TCRdb mirrors the immuneACCESS table, restricted to in-frame sequences. Some clones are absent from its copies; in checked studies, under half trace to an unresolved V gene, and the reason for the others is unknown. V and J calls and clone size are given by that table; D and trimming were obtained from the DNA. This sample lists about 55,000 clones; approximately 85% were detected once. The ten largest clones represent about 13% of the sample.

As encoded in the germline V gene (reference sequence), CDR1 is SEHNR while CDR2 is FQNEAQ. V lost 4 bases and J lost 4 bases, and the count of bases not matched to a germline gene is 6. From its cysteine to its phenylalanine, the CDR3 spans 15 amino acids. The entry retains the CDR3 DNA only, 45 bases that are in frame from base 1. The collaborating institutions used their own protocols to collect whole blood in K2EDTA tubes. For TCRbeta analysis, collaborators shipped samples as frozen whole blood, isolated PBMCs, or DNA extracted from either of those sample types. This clone was recorded a few times. Its antigen has not been determined. No base quality values were provided; no much bigger clone lies one nucleotide off.

Rearrangement joined TRBV7-9 to TRBJ2-2; TRBD1 lines up with 7 middle nucleotides. The sample taken for sequencing was peripheral blood. This TCR was recovered from a human donor in a cohort sampled during active COVID-19. CDR3 region: CASSSDRLSTGELFF. The DNA is as follows: TGTGCCAGCAGCTCGGACAGGTTGAGCACCGGGGAGCTGTTTTTT.